This T cell receptor (beta chain) originates from a study of T cells in Graves' hyperthyroidism and ophthalmopathy. On the study more broadly: Initial diagnosis, before any treatment, was when peripheral blood was collected.

Study-level findings and limits: Peripheral blood also featured most of the thyroid clonotypes expanded above 0.001.

This clonotype was counted once. Its target is unknown. What was amplified from RNA transcripts were TCR beta CDR3 regions. HTBI primers drove first-round RT-PCR of the TCR CDR3. In TCRdb, the multiplex PCR reads were re-called with MiXCR into one record per CDR3 protein. This sample has 500,000 to 650,000 distinct CDR3 sequences; under 20% occur once, and the top ten carry around 17%. CDR1 and CDR2 (germline): MNHNS, SASEGT. The V gene lost 5 bases and the J gene lost 5 bases, with 12 bases spanning the gap. This CDR3 spans 13 amino acids. Ophthalmopathy in the patients scored at least 3 on Clinical Activity Score and at least 4 on NOSPECS grade, lasting under 3 months. Clinical symptoms, serum thyroxine and TRAb, thyroid ultrasound and orbital computed tomography were used for the diagnoses.

Material: blood. The chain carries TRBV6-1 and TRBJ2-5; D remains unclear. This sequence was found in a woman between 18 and 29 years old with Graves' ophthalmopathy. CDR3 sequence: CASSPVILETQYF. DNA for the CDR3: TGTGCCAGCAGTCCCGTAATCCTGGAGACCCAGTACTTC.